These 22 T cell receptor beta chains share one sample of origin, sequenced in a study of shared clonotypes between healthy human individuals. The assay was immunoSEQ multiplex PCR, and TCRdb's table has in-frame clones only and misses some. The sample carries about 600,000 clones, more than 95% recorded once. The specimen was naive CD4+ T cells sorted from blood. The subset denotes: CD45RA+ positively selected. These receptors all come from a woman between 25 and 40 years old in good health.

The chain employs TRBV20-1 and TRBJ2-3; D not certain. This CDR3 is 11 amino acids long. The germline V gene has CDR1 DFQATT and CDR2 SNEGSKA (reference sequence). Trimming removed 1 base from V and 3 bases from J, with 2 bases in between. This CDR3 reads CSARATDTQYF. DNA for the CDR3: TGCAGTGCTAGAGCTACAGATACGCAGTATTTT.

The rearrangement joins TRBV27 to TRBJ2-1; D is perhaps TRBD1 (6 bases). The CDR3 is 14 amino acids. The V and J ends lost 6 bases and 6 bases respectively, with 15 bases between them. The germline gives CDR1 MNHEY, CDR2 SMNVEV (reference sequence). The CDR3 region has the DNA TGTGCCAGCAGACCACCGTCAGGGGTCAATGAGCAGTTCTTC. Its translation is CASRPPSGVNEQFF.

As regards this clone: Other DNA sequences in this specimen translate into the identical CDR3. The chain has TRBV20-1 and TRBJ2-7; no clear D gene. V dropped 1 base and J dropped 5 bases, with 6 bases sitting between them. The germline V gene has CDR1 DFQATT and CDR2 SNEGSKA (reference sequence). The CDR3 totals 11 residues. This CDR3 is CSARAWNEQYF. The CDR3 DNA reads TGCAGTGCTAGAGCTTGGAACGAGCAGTACTTC.

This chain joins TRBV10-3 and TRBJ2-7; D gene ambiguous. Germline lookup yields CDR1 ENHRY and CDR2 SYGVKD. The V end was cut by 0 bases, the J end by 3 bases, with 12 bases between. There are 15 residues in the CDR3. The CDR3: CAISESGRKSYEQYF. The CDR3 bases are TGTGCCATCAGTGAGTCGGGCAGAAAGAGCTACGAGCAGTACTTC.

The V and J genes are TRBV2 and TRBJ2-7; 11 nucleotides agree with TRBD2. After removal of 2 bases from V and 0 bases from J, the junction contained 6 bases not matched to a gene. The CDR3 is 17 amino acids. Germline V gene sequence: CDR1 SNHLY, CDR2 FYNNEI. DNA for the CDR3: TGTGCCAGCAGTGAAATGTTGGGGACTAGCGGCTCCTACGAGCAGTACTTC. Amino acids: CASSEMLGTSGSYEQYF.

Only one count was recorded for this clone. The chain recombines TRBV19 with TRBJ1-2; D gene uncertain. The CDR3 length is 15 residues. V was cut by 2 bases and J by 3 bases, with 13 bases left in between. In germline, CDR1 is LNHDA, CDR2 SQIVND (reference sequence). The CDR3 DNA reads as TGTGCCAGTAGTATAAGAGGAGGAGGACACTATGGCTACACCTTC. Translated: CASSIRGGGHYGYTF.

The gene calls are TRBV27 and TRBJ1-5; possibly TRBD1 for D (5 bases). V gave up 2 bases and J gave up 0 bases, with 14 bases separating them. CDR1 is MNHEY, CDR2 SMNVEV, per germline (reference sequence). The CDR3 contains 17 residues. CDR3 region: CASSLRGGAYSNQPQHF. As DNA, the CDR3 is TGTGCCAGCAGTTTACGGGGCGGTGCTTATAGCAATCAGCCCCAGCATTTT.

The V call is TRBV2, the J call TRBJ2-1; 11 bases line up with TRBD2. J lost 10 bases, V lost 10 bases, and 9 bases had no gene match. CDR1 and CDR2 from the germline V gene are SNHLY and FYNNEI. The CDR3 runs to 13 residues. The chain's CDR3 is CATGLAGGWEQFF. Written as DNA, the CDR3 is TGTGCCACTGGCCTAGCGGGAGGCTGGGAGCAGTTCTTC. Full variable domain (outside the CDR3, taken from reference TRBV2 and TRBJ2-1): EPEVTQTPSHQVTQMGQEVILRCVPISNHLYFYWYRQILGQKVEFLVSFYNNEISEKSEIFDDQFSVERPDGSNFTLKIRSTKLEDSAMYFCATGLAGGWEQFFGPGTRLTVL.

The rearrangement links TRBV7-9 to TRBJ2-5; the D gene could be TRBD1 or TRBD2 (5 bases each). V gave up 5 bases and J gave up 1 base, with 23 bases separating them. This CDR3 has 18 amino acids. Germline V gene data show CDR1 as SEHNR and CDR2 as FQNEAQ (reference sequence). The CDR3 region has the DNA TGTGCCAGCAGCCCGAAACTTATCCGGGGCCTGGGCCAAGAGACCCAGTACTTC. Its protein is CASSPKLIRGLGQETQYF.

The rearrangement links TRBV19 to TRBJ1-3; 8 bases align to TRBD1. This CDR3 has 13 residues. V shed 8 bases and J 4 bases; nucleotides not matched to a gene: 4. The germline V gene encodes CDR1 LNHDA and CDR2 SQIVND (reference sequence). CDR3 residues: CASDRGSGNTIYF. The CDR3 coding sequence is TGTGCCAGTGACAGGGGCTCCGGAAACACCATATATTTT.

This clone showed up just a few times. The CDR3 nucleotides are TGTGCCATCAGTAGTAATGAAAAACTGTTTTTT. It codes for CAISSNEKLFF. The chain carries TRBV10-3 and TRBJ1-4; the D is unclear. Trimming left V 5 bases short and J 4 bases short, with 2 bases between. Looked up from germline, CDR1 is ENHRY and CDR2 is SYGVKD. CDR3 length equals 11 residues.

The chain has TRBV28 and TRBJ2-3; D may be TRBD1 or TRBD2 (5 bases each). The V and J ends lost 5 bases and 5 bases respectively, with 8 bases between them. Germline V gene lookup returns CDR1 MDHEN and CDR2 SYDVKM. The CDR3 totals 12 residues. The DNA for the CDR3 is TGTGCCAGCAGTACGGGGCTAGATACGCAGTATTTT. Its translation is CASSTGLDTQYF.

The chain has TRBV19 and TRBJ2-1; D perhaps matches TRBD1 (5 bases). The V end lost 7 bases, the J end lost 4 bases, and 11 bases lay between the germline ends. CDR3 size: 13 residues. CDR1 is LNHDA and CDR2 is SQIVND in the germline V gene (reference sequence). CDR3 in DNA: TGTGCCAGTACCACGACAGCGTACAATGAGCAGTTCTTC. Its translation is CASTTTAYNEQFF.

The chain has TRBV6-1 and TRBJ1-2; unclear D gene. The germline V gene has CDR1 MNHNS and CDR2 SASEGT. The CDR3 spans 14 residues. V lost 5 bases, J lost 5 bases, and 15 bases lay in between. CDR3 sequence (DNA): TGTGCCAGCAGTCCGTTGGGGAGTTCTTATGGCTACACCTTC. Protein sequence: CASSPLGSSYGYTF.

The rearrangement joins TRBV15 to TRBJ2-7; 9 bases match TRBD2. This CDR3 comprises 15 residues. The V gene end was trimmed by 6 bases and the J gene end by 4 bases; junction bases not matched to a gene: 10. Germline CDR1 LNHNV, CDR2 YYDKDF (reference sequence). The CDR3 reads CATRPGTSSEYEQYF. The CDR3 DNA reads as TGTGCCACCAGACCTGGGACTAGCAGTGAGTACGAGCAGTACTTC.

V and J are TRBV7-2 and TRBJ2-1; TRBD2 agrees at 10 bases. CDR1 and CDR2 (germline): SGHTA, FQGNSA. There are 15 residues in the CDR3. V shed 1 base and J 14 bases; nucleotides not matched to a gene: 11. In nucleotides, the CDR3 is TGTGCCAGCAGCTTAGTCTCACTAGCGGGGCCCTCGGAGTTCTTC. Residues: CASSLVSLAGPSEFF. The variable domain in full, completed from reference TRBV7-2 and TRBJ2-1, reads GAGVSQSPSNKVTEKGKDVELRCDPISGHTALYWYRQSLGQGLEFLIYFQGNSAPDKSGLPSDRFSAERTGGSVSTLTIQRTQQEDSAVYLCASSLVSLAGPSEFFGPGTRLTVL.

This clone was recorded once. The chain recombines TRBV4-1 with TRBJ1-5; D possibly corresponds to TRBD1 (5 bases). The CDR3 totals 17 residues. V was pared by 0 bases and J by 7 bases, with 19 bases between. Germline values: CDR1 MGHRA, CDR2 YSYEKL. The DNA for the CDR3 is TGCGCCAGCAGCCAAGATGCCCGGGGGGAGCAATGGCAGCCCCAGCATTTT. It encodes CASSQDARGEQWQPQHF.

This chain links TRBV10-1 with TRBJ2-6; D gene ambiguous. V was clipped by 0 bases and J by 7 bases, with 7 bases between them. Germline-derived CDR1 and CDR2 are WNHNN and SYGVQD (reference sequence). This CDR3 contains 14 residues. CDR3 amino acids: CASSESIVANVLTF. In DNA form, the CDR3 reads TGCGCCAGCAGTGAGTCGATTGTAGCCAACGTCCTGACTTTC.

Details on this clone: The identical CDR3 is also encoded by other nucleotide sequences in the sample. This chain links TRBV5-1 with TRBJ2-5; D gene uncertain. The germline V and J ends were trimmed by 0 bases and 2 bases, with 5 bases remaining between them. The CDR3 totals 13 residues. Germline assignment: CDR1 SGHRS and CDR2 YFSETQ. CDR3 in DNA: TGCGCCAGCAGCTTGGGCTCACAAGAGACCCAGTACTTC. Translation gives CASSLGSQETQYF.

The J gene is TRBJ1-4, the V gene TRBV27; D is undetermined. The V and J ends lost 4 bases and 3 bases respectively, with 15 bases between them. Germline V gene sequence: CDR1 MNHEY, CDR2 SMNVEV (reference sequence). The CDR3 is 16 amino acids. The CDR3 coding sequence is TGTGCCAGCAGTTCCCAAGGGTTCGCGCCTAATGAAAAACTGTTTTTT. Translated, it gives CASSSQGFAPNEKLFF.

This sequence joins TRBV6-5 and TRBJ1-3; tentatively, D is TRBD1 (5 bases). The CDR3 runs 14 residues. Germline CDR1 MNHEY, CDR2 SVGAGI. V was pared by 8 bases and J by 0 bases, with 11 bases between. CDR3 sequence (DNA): TGTGCCAGCGCGGGACTGACCTCTGGAAACACCATATATTTT. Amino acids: CASAGLTSGNTIYF.

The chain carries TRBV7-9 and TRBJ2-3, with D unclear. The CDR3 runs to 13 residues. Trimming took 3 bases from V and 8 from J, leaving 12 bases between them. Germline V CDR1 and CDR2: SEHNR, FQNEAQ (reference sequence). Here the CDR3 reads CASSLNAYATQYF. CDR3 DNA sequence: TGTGCCAGCAGCTTGAACGCCTACGCTACGCAGTATTTT.